The present entry profiles one T cell receptor (beta chain) with its context. The antigen it binds to is not known. Base-call qualities are not available, and no considerably larger clone is one nucleotide away. V is shortened by 6 bases, J by 3 bases, and the region joining them spans 11 bases. From cysteine to phenylalanine, the CDR3 is 13 amino acids long. CDR3 DNA is the only sequence kept; it has 39 bases, read in frame from the first base. The germline V gene sets CDR1 to SNHLY and CDR2 to FYNNEI. Each collaborating institution followed its own protocols to collect whole blood in K2EDTA tubes. Collaborator samples were shipped for TCRbeta analysis as frozen whole blood, isolated PBMCs, or DNA extracted from either sample type. These data are taken from a study of blood T cell repertoires in COVID-19 (dated by TCRdb to about 2020). About the investigation overall: The collaborator samples originated in the United States, Italy and Spain and spanned the acute and convalescent phases of COVID-19. The samples were drawn from two sources: the first 160 participants of the ongoing ImmuneRACE study, and 1,254 subjects contributed by 6 global collaborators. Deeply sampled blood TCRbeta repertoires from subjects exposed to, actively infected with, or recovered from COVID-19 were included in the dataset. A de-identified subject ID, COVID-19 status, age in years and sex were almost always included in the sample metadata. The repertoires were released in a freely available public database meant as a resource for research on the immune response to SARS-CoV-2. The material from the prospective study consisted of cDNA or gDNA derived from T cells, B-cell-depleted T cells, or PBMCs. Where available, HLA class I and class II types were taken from metadata supplied by the sample provider and were not determined by assay-based typing.

The research as a whole found: The quantity of clinical and demographic metadata differed by source and by participant and was supplied without curation.

The immunoSEQ Assay, a bias-controlled multiplex PCR, was used to amplify TCRbeta CDR3 regions from genomic DNA. Regarding the original processing steps: The number of nucleated cells in each sample was estimated from the amplification of reference gene primers within the assay. To quantify the absolute abundance of each unique TCRbeta CDR3 rearrangement, sequence reads were collapsed and filtered. For each sample, productive Simpson clonality was calculated as the square root of Simpson's diversity index over productive rearrangements. TCRdb mirrors the immuneACCESS table, restricted to in-frame sequences. Some clones are absent from its copies; in checked studies, under half trace to an unresolved V gene, and the reason for the others is unknown. V and J calls and clone size are copied from that table; D and trimming were computed from the DNA. The sample table lists about 90,000 clones, around 93% of them with a count of one. The top ten hold roughly 2% of the sample.

Sequenced input: peripheral blood. The rearrangement joined TRBV2 to TRBJ2-5; the D segment could be TRBD1, given 5 matching bases. This clonotype was sampled from a human donor with active COVID-19. The donor label of this sample is uncertain. The CDR3 amino acid sequence is: CASRWAGKETQYF. The nucleotides are TGTGCCAGCAGGTGGGCAGGGAAAGAGACCCAGTACTTC.